This T cell receptor (beta chain) was documented in a study of T-cell memory formation after mild COVID-19. This clonotype was detected only a few times. CDR3 length equals 16 residues. Between the trimmed V and J ends, which lost 4 bases and 0 bases, there was a span of 15 bases. Germline values: CDR1 SGHRS, CDR2 YFSETQ. TCRdb itself ran the 5' RACE reads through MiXCR, one entry per CDR3 protein. The sample lists some 410,000 distinct CDR3 sequences; about 22% were seen once. The sample taken for sequencing was PBMCs or a T cell subset sorted from them (not recorded which). This sequence was found in an adult woman who had mild COVID-19 (a few samples of this study predate the infection). Cell type and time point are not known. The chain is built from TRBV5-1 and TRBJ2-3; D is perhaps TRBD1 or TRBD2 (6 bases each). Here the CDR3 DNA reads TGCGCCAGCAGCCGCTCGGGGGCCACTAGCACAGATACGCAGTATTTT. As protein: CASSRSGATSTDTQYF.